One sample yielded the 18 T cell receptor beta chains listed below, sequenced in a study of T-cell reconstitution after alpha-beta-depleted transplantation in children. The library targeted TCRbeta and was prepared with unique molecular identifiers. TCRdb re-derived calls from the PCR reads in MiXCR, one entry per CDR3 protein. The data contain about 60,000 distinct CDR3 sequences, 35% to 55% of them singletons. Sequencing was performed on PBMCs, mostly from graft donor cells, taken 360 days after TCRalphabeta/CD19-depleted stem cell transplant. Receptors were obtained from a male patient between 10 and 17 years old who had a stem cell transplant for acute lymphoblastic leukemia, so the T cells may come from the graft donor.

CDR3 DNA sequence: TGTGCCAGCAGCCAAGATGTGGGGGTATACTCCTACGAGCAGTACTTC. Amino acid sequence: CASSQDVGVYSYEQYF. The V gene is TRBV3-1, the J gene TRBJ2-7; D could derive from TRBD1 or TRBD2 (5 bases each). Per germline, CDR1 LGHDT and CDR2 YNNKEL (reference sequence). The CDR3 totals 16 residues. V lost 0 bases to trimming and J lost 0 bases, with 12 bases between them.

The rearrangement uses TRBV11-1 and TRBJ2-3; 7 bases are a match to TRBD1. Per germline, CDR1 SGHAT and CDR2 FQDESV (reference sequence). The CDR3 extends over 17 amino acids. Trimming removed 0 bases from V and 1 base from J; junction bases left unmatched: 7. CDR3 bases: TGTGCCAGCAGCTTAGCAGGGGGCTTTCCAGGCACAGATACGCAGTATTTT. Translation gives CASSLAGGFPGTDTQYF.

This clonotype was detected ten times or more. V is TRBV5-6 and J is TRBJ2-1, with 9 bases matching TRBD2. The germline gives CDR1 SGHDT, CDR2 YYEEEE. Losses at the gene ends were 10 bases for V and 2 bases for J; bases not matched to a gene: 4. This CDR3 contains 13 residues. In DNA, the CDR3 is TGTGCCGGCGGGGGGGGGACCTACAATGAGCAGTTCTTC. This translates into CAGGGGTYNEQFF.

This clonotype has a handful of counts. The V call is TRBV4-3, the J call TRBJ1-1; weak D call: TRBD1 (6 bases). CDR3 length equals 16 residues. V lost 0 bases and J 4 bases, leaving 15 bases between the germline ends. The germline gives CDR1 LGHNA, CDR2 YSLEER. The CDR3, as DNA: TGCGCCAGCAGCCAAGATCCACAAGCGGGGGCCACTGAAGCTTTCTTT. Translation gives CASSQDPQAGATEAFF.

This clonotype was found a few times. The chain couples TRBV4-3 to TRBJ2-7; maybe TRBD1 (6 bases). The CDR3 consists of 16 residues. Germline assignment: CDR1 LGHNA and CDR2 YSLEER. Trimming stripped 0 bases from V and 4 bases from J, with 16 bases between. CDR3 nucleotide sequence: TGCGCCAGCAGCCAAGAAGCCACGACAGGATCTTACGAGCAGTACTTC. Translated: CASSQEATTGSYEQYF.

The chain couples TRBV19 to TRBJ2-1; tentatively, D is TRBD1 (7 bases). Germline V CDR1 and CDR2: LNHDA, SQIVND (reference sequence). Trimming took 7 bases from V and 4 from J, leaving 17 bases between them. The CDR3 covers 15 residues. As DNA, the CDR3 is TGTGCCAGTAACCGGGGGACAGATTTTTACAATGAGCAGTTCTTC. Its translation: CASNRGTDFYNEQFF.

The V and J genes are TRBV4-2 and TRBJ2-7; 7 bases fit TRBD2. With V trimmed by 3 bases and J by 2 bases, 7 bases remained unmatched. This CDR3 is 15 amino acids long. The germline V gene has CDR1 LGHNA and CDR2 YNFKEQ. The CDR3, as DNA: TGTGCCAGCAGCCACCTAGCGGCATCTCCCTACGAGCAGTACTTC. Protein product: CASSHLAASPYEQYF.

The chain combines TRBV7-8 with TRBJ2-1; 12 bases fit TRBD2. With 5 bases clipped from V and 1 base from J, the junction kept 6 bases outside the gene matches. The CDR3 has 17 amino acids. From germline, CDR1 is SGHVS and CDR2 FQNEAQ. CDR3: CASSRLTSGRSYNEQFF. Written as DNA, the CDR3 is TGTGCCAGCAGCCGCTTGACTAGCGGGAGATCCTACAATGAGCAGTTCTTC.

This clonotype was recorded only once. V gene TRBV5-6 combines with J gene TRBJ2-2; D might be TRBD1 or TRBD2, each matching 6 bases. The CDR3 is made up of 17 amino acids. The V end was cut by 2 bases, the J end by 5 bases, with 19 bases between. Germline V CDR1 and CDR2: SGHDT, YYEEEE. The CDR3 nucleotides are TGTGCCAGCAGCTTCCCTTCCCGGCGGGGACATACCGGGGAGCTGTTTTTT. Its protein is CASSFPSRRGHTGELFF.

The CDR3 nucleotides read TGTGCCACCTCCTTGGGACTAGACAAAGATACGCAGTATTTT. Protein product: CATSLGLDKDTQYF. The chain has TRBV15 and TRBJ2-3, with 8 bases identical to TRBD2. The CDR3 runs to 14 residues. Germline CDR1 LNHNV, CDR2 YYDKDF (reference sequence). The trim removed 8 bases at V and 5 bases at J, leaving 9 bases unmatched.

This clonotype was counted only a few times. The chain joins TRBV28 to TRBJ2-3, with D possibly being TRBD1 (5 bases). CDR3 length: 12 residues. Germline CDR1 reads MDHEN; CDR2 reads SYDVKM. V was cut by 6 bases and J by 7 bases, with 11 bases left in between. DNA for the CDR3: TGTGCCAGCAGCCGACAGCTCTATACGCAGTATTTT. Its translation is CASSRQLYTQYF.

This clonotype was seen more than once but under ten times. This chain's CDR3 is CASSYAAVLSYEQYF. Here the CDR3 DNA reads TGTGCCAGCAGTTACGCGGCAGTTCTCTCCTACGAGCAGTACTTC. V and J are TRBV6-2 or TRBV6-3 and TRBJ2-7; D is ambiguous. The V end lost 2 bases, the J end lost 0 bases, and 11 bases lay between the germline ends. The CDR3 runs to 15 residues. Germline V lookup: CDR1 MNHEY, CDR2 SVGEGT.

The rearrangement joins TRBV28 to TRBJ2-7; a possible D gene is TRBD1 (5 bases). CDR1 and CDR2 (germline): MDHEN, SYDVKM. The CDR3 is 14 amino acids. Trimming removed 0 bases at V and 6 bases at J, with 12 bases between. DNA for the CDR3: TGTGCCAGCAGTTTATGGGGGCTGAGCGCCGAGCAGTACTTC. Translating gives CASSLWGLSAEQYF.

The rearrangement joins TRBV29-1 to TRBJ2-5; 13 nucleotides match TRBD2. Germline V gene sequence: CDR1 SQVTM, CDR2 ANQGSEA. With 7 bases clipped from V and 12 bases from J, the junction kept 8 bases outside the gene matches. The CDR3 is 12 residues long. For the CDR3, the DNA is TGCAGCGCCCAGACTAGCGGGGGGCCGGAGTACTTC. Translation gives CSAQTSGGPEYF. Filled out from reference TRBV29-1 and TRBJ2-5, the complete variable domain reads SAVISQKPSRDICQRGTSLTIQCQVDSQVTMMFWYRQQPGQSLTLIATANQGSEATYESGFVIDKFPISRPNLTFSTLTVSNMSPEDSSIYLCSAQTSGGPEYFGPGTRLLVL.

V gene TRBV4-1 combines with J gene TRBJ2-1; 15 bases are a match to TRBD2. The CDR3 covers 20 residues. Germline CDR1 is MGHRA and CDR2 is YSYEKL. The V gene end was trimmed by 4 bases and the J gene end by 0 bases; junction bases not matched to a gene: 10. The CDR3 DNA sequence: TGCGCCAGCAGCCCCAGGCGGACTAGCGGGAGGGCCTACTCCTACAATGAGCAGTTCTTC. This encodes CASSPRRTSGRAYSYNEQFF.

This clonotype was seen once. The chain has TRBV11-2 and TRBJ1-2, with D unclear. Trimming cost V 3 bases and J 4 bases, with 6 bases left between them. This CDR3 is built from 12 residues. Germline V gene sequence: CDR1 SGHAT, CDR2 FQNNGV. CDR3 residues: CASSFQAYGYTF. CDR3 nucleotide sequence: TGTGCCAGCAGCTTCCAGGCCTATGGCTACACCTTC. Full variable domain (missing parts from reference TRBV11-2 and TRBJ1-2): EAGVAQSPRYKIIEKRQSVAFWCNPISGHATLYWYQQILGQGPKLLIQFQNNGVVDDSQLPKDRFSAERLKGVDSTLKIQPAKLEDSAVYLCASSFQAYGYTFGSGTRLTVV.

This chain uses TRBV29-1 with TRBJ2-7, with TRBD1 matching over 10 bases. After removal of 5 bases from V and 5 bases from J, the junction contained 9 bases not matched to a gene. The CDR3 is 14 residues long. Germline V lookup: CDR1 SQVTM, CDR2 ANQGSEA. The CDR3 bases are TGCAGCGTTTTTAAAGGACAGGGGGTACACGAGCAGTACTTC. Protein: CSVFKGQGVHEQYF.

The rearrangement uses TRBV24-1 and TRBJ2-2; possibly TRBD1 for D (5 bases). CDR1 is KGHDR, CDR2 SFDVKD, per germline. V gave up 2 bases and J gave up 3 bases, with 9 bases separating them. The CDR3 extends over 15 amino acids. The CDR3: CATSDWQGYTGELFF. The CDR3 DNA follows: TGTGCCACCAGTGATTGGCAGGGATACACCGGGGAGCTGTTTTTT.